These 7 T cell receptor beta chains were all obtained from the same sample, sequenced in a study of T cell clonality in common variable immunodeficiency. Assay used: immunoSEQ multiplex PCR; TCRdb lists only in-frame clones, some missing. The sample contains over 45,000 clones, none of them singletons. Sequenced sample: peripheral blood mononuclear cells. The receptors originated from a person aged 18-70 years in good health.

This clone occurred many times. The observed sequence ends 3 residues before the CDR3 terminus, with the missing tail filled in from the germline J gene. This chain uses TRBV11-2 with TRBJ1-2; D not resolved. The CDR3 contains 14 residues. Trimming removed 6 bases from V and 4 bases from J, with 15 bases in between. Germline CDR1 and CDR2: SGHAT and FQNNGV. The CDR3 loop reads CASRPLKTGYGYTF. CDR3 bases read: TGTGCCAGCAGACCTCTTAAAACCGGCTATGGC.

This clone was counted at least ten times. The CDR3 goes on 3 residues after the read ends, and that part is filled in from the germline J gene. The chain links TRBV9 to TRBJ2-7; D possibly corresponds to TRBD1 (6 bases). Trimming took off 4 bases at V and 2 bases at J, with 10 bases between the two ends. CDR3 size: 13 residues. CDR1 is SGDLS and CDR2 is YYNGEE in the germline V gene. The CDR3 DNA, read in part, is TGTGCCAGCAGCCGGGACACCACCTACGAG. It codes for CASSRDTTYE. The whole CDR3 reads CASSRDTTYEQYF.

The table lists this clone with many counts. The DNA ends 3 residues before the CDR3 does, and the rest of the CDR3 is filled in from the germline J gene. This chain links TRBV19 with TRBJ1-5; D might be TRBD1 (5 bases). The CDR3 length is 15 residues. The germline V gene encodes CDR1 LNHDA and CDR2 SQIVND (reference sequence). V was trimmed by 3 bases and J by 3 bases, leaving 12 bases between them. CDR3 sequence: CASSIVGTFNQPQHF. The sequenced part of the CDR3 DNA is TGTGCCAGTAGTATCGTTGGGACTTTCAATCAGCCC.

This clone was seen many times. The CDR3 end is not reached by the read, which stops 3 residues before it; the germline J gene fills it in. The chain joins TRBV20-1 to TRBJ2-7; D perhaps matches TRBD2 (7 bases). The CDR3 is made up of 14 amino acids. CDR1 DFQATT and CDR2 SNEGSKA come from the germline V gene (reference sequence). CDR3 in amino acids: CSLRGGFSSYEQYF. The part of the CDR3 DNA that was read is TGCAGCCTTAGGGGGGGGTTCAGCTCCTACGAG.

This clone was seen a few times. The covered CDR3 bases are TGTGCCAGCTCACACCAACTAGCGGGGGGGCCTCATGAG. This encodes CASSHQLAGGPHE. The entire CDR3 protein reads CASSHQLAGGPHEQFF. V is TRBV18 and J is TRBJ2-1; 13 bases line up with TRBD2. The read comes to an end 3 residues before the CDR3 does, leaving the germline J gene to fill in the end. V shed 4 bases, J shed 8 bases, and the junction held 8 bases outside the gene matches. The CDR3 consists of 16 residues. Germline V CDR1 and CDR2: KGHSH, LQKENI.

This clone was detected ten times or more. The observed sequence ends 3 residues before the CDR3 terminus, with the missing tail filled in from the germline J gene. This rearrangement joins TRBV29-1 to TRBJ2-7, with TRBD2 matching 7 bases. This CDR3 has 11 amino acids. Trimming cost V 5 bases and J 4 bases; bases outside gene matches: 2. Germline CDR1 and CDR2: SQVTM and ANQGSEA. Partial CDR3 DNA: TGCAGCGTTCGGGGGGAGTACGAG. Translating it yields CSVRGEYE. The entire CDR3 protein reads CSVRGEYEQYF.

This clone was seen many times. The missing CDR3 end, 3 residues past where the read stops, is filled in from the germline J gene. This sequence joins TRBV29-1 and TRBJ1-5; 8 bases align to TRBD1. The CDR3 is 13 residues long. Germline V gene lookup returns CDR1 SQVTM and CDR2 ANQGSEA. J lost 3 bases, V lost 6 bases, and 4 bases had no gene match. The CDR3 sequence is CSVWTGPNQPQHF. The covered CDR3 bases are TGCAGCGTATGGACAGGGCCCAATCAGCCC.